Below are 18 T cell receptor beta chains sequenced from a single sample in a study of shared clonotypes between healthy human individuals. The data were produced by immunoSEQ multiplex PCR, yet TCRdb's version contains in-frame clones alone and is incomplete. The sample lists more than 2,000,000 clones; over 85% were seen once. What was sequenced was naive CD4+ T cells sorted from blood. Subset reported: CD45RA+ positively selected. These receptors came from a man aged 18 to 30 in good health.

The rearrangement uses TRBV7-9 and TRBJ2-1; 12 bases match TRBD2. The CDR3 loop spans 18 amino acids. CDR1 and CDR2 from the germline V gene are SEHNR and FQNEAQ (reference sequence). V gave up 1 base and J gave up 0 bases; unmatched junction bases: 4. The CDR3 here is CASSLVGLAGYSYNEQFF. The CDR3 DNA reads TGTGCCAGCAGCTTAGTGGGACTAGCGGGCTACTCCTACAATGAGCAGTTCTTC.

This clone occurred once. The chain joins TRBV6-1 to TRBJ2-1; D gene unclear. The CDR3 covers 15 residues. The ends were cut back, 0 bases at V and 3 bases at J, with 9 bases in the middle. Germline V gene lookup returns CDR1 MNHNS and CDR2 SASEGT. CDR3 residues: CASSEAGQIYNEQFF. In DNA form, the CDR3 reads TGTGCCAGCAGTGAAGCAGGGCAGATCTACAATGAGCAGTTCTTC.

This chain uses TRBV6-5 with TRBJ1-1; tentative D call: TRBD1 (5 bases). The CDR3 extends over 13 amino acids. The germline V gene has CDR1 MNHEY and CDR2 SVGAGI. The V and J ends lost 2 bases and 5 bases respectively, with 9 bases between them. The CDR3 coding sequence is TGTGCCAGCAGTTACCAAGGGGTAACTGAAGCTTTCTTT. This sequence encodes CASSYQGVTEAFF.

The V call is TRBV7-9, the J call TRBJ1-2; D may be TRBD1 (5 bases). Germline V gene lookup returns CDR1 SEHNR and CDR2 FQNEAQ (reference sequence). V lost 1 base and J 6 bases, leaving 15 bases between the germline ends. The CDR3 consists of 15 residues. CDR3 region: CASSLGPTGEHGYTF. In DNA, the CDR3 is TGTGCCAGCAGCTTAGGACCCACAGGAGAACATGGCTACACCTTC.

The rearrangement links TRBV5-6 to TRBJ2-5; D remains ambiguous. The V end was cut by 2 bases, the J end by 1 base, with 9 bases between. This CDR3 comprises 14 residues. From germline, CDR1 is SGHDT and CDR2 YYEEEE. The CDR3 nucleotides read TGTGCCAGCAGCTTTTTGGGCGTCCAAGAGACCCAGTACTTC. As protein: CASSFLGVQETQYF.

V is TRBV10-3 and J is TRBJ2-7, with D perhaps matching TRBD1 (6 bases). V was clipped by 0 bases and J by 5 bases, with 11 bases between them. This CDR3 region has 14 residues. Germline assignment: CDR1 ENHRY and CDR2 SYGVKD. CDR3 sequence: CAISESRAGDEQYF. CDR3 DNA: TGTGCCATCAGTGAGTCGAGGGCAGGGGACGAGCAGTACTTC.

The chain combines TRBV10-1 with TRBJ2-1; TRBD2 might be the D (7 bases). The V end lost 4 bases, the J end lost 3 bases, and 16 bases lay between the germline ends. There are 16 residues in the CDR3. Germline V gene data show CDR1 as WNHNN and CDR2 as SYGVQD (reference sequence). The CDR3 bases are TGCGCCAGCAGTGCCTGGGGGGCGGGAGACTACAATGAGCAGTTCTTC. This translates into CASSAWGAGDYNEQFF.

The chain couples TRBV6-1 to TRBJ2-1, with 14 bases lining up with TRBD2. This CDR3 region has 15 residues. From germline, CDR1 is MNHNS and CDR2 SASEGT. Trimming took 6 bases from V and 15 from J; bases not matched to a gene: 13. CDR3 residues: CASRTGLAGGSSMFF. Written as DNA, the CDR3 is TGTGCCAGCAGGACCGGACTAGCGGGAGGCTCGAGTATGTTCTTC.

Worth noting for this clone: The same CDR3 also results from other DNA sequences found in this sample. The chain employs TRBV2 and TRBJ2-5; 9 nucleotides align to TRBD1. The CDR3 runs 14 residues. The ends lost 6 bases at V and 5 bases at J; junction bases unmatched: 7. CDR1 is SNHLY, CDR2 FYNNEI, per germline. The CDR3 loop is CASSLQGARETQYF. CDR3 sequence (DNA): TGTGCCAGCAGCTTACAGGGGGCACGGGAGACCCAGTACTTC.

The chain joins TRBV5-1 to TRBJ1-2; no firm D call. This CDR3 spans 13 amino acids. CDR1 and CDR2 from the germline V gene are SGHRS and YFSETQ. The germline V and J ends were trimmed by 4 bases and 8 bases, with 15 bases remaining between them. CDR3 nucleotides: TGCGCCAGCAGCCCAGAATGGGGAGGCGGCTACACCTTC. It is translated as CASSPEWGGGYTF.

This chain links TRBV15 with TRBJ1-1, with a weak D call TRBD1 (6 bases). Trimming took 0 bases from V and 3 from J, leaving 29 bases between them. The CDR3 is 21 residues long. The V gene's germline CDR1 is LNHNV and CDR2 YYDKDF (reference sequence). The CDR3 region is CATSRDKGQGSCGSMDTEAFF. The CDR3 DNA sequence: TGTGCCACCAGCAGAGATAAGGGGCAGGGGAGTTGCGGATCCATGGACACTGAAGCTTTCTTT.

The chain uses TRBV19 and TRBJ1-5; D gene unclear. V was pared by 5 bases and J by 5 bases, with 10 bases between. The length of the CDR3 is 13 residues. The V gene's germline CDR1 is LNHDA and CDR2 SQIVND (reference sequence). For the CDR3, the DNA is TGTGCCAGTAGTGGCCGAGTTGATCAGCCCCAGCATTTT. This codes for CASSGRVDQPQHF.

Here the CDR3 reads CASSLRGREGEQYF. DNA for the CDR3: TGCGCCAGCAGCTTGCGCGGCAGGGAAGGCGAGCAGTACTTC. The V and J genes are TRBV5-1 and TRBJ2-7, with D maybe TRBD1 (5 bases). Trimming left V 1 base short and J 6 bases short, with 14 bases between. The CDR3 is made up of 14 amino acids. The germline V gene has CDR1 SGHRS and CDR2 YFSETQ.

As for this clone: An end of the junction does not agree with germline; a read error may underlie this. The gene calls are TRBV18 and TRBJ1-1, with D perhaps TRBD1 (6 bases). Germline V gene sequence: CDR1 KGHSH, CDR2 LQKENI. CDR3 size: 14 residues. CDR3 sequence reads: CASSPQGAATEAFF. CDR3 bases: TGTGCCAGCTCCCCACAGGGTGCGGCCACTGAAGCTTTCTTT.

About this clone: The same CDR3 can be traced to other DNA sequences in this sample. V is TRBV7-2 and J is TRBJ1-4; D gene unclear. V was trimmed by 0 bases and J by 0 bases, leaving 8 bases between them. The CDR3 contains 16 residues. CDR1 SGHTA and CDR2 FQGNSA come from the germline V gene. This CDR3 is CASSLAGSPTNEKLFF. CDR3 DNA sequence: TGTGCCAGCAGCTTAGCGGGGAGTCCAACTAATGAAAAACTGTTTTTT.

J is TRBJ2-7 and V is TRBV11-3; D possibly corresponds to TRBD1 (6 bases). This CDR3 spans 13 amino acids. V dropped 3 bases and J dropped 5 bases, with 11 bases sitting between them. Germline CDR1 SGHNT, CDR2 YENEEA. The CDR3, as DNA: TGTGCCAGCAGCTTCGGTTCAGGGGACGAGCAGTACTTC. The encoded protein is CASSFGSGDEQYF. Full variable domain (missing parts from reference TRBV11-3 and TRBJ2-7): EAGVVQSPRYKIIEKKQPVAFWCNPISGHNTLYWYLQNLGQGPELLIRYENEEAVDDSQLPKDRFSAERLKGVDSTLKIQPAELGDSAVYLCASSFGSGDEQYFGPGTRLTVT.

The chain joins TRBV5-4 to TRBJ2-1, with a weak D call TRBD2 (6 bases). The CDR3 spans 15 residues. The V gene lost 0 bases and the J gene lost 0 bases, with 7 bases spanning the gap. Germline CDR1 SGHNT, CDR2 YYREEE (reference sequence). Here the CDR3 reads CASSLGEVSYNEQFF. In DNA form, the CDR3 reads TGTGCCAGCAGCTTGGGGGAGGTCTCCTACAATGAGCAGTTCTTC.

Turning to this clone: The junction does not match germline at one end; this may be a read error. J is TRBJ2-2 and V is TRBV7-7; D is unresolved. CDR1 and CDR2 (germline): SSHAT, FNYEAQ (reference sequence). The CDR3 is 16 residues long. The CDR3 sequence is CASSLGHPQNTGELFF. Written as DNA, the CDR3 is TGTGCTAGCAGCCTCGGGCACCCCCAAAACACCGGGGAGCTGTTTTTT.